The rows below give T cell receptor beta chains drawn from one sample of a study of control samples from healthy donors and cancer patients. The method was immunoSEQ multiplex PCR; TCRdb's version includes in-frame clones alone and lacks a portion of them. The table records around 100,000 clones, 88% of them present only once. Specimen: blood. The origin of the receptors is a woman in her 70s in good health. CDR3s include the opening cysteine and the closing phenylalanine or tryptophan.

J gene,V gene,CDR3 protein
TRBJ2-2,TRBV3-1/TRBV3-2,CASSQGRGGGELFF
TRBJ1-1,TRBV29-1,CSVKHPNTEAFF
TRBJ2-1,TRBV5-1,CASSSRALDSYNEQFF
TRBJ1-1,TRBV3-1/TRBV3-2,CASSQVGNTEAFF
TRBJ2-1,TRBV6-2/TRBV6-3,CASSLPHPLASYNEQFF
TRBJ1-6,TRBV12-3/TRBV12-4,CASSLNNSPLHF
TRBJ2-1,TRBV4-1,CASSQDHAQLF
TRBJ2-3,TRBV5-1,CASSLITPDTQYF
TRBJ2-2,TRBV6-1,CASSEEALAGELFF
TRBJ1-1,TRBV19,CASRQTGEMSEAFF
TRBJ2-2,TRBV7-8,CASSLGITRIGKSNTGELFF
TRBJ2-3,TRBV6-5,CASSPKGGLRDTQYF
TRBJ2-1,TRBV6-5,CASSYSVNSRHNEQFF
TRBJ2-7,TRBV30,CAWSKGAPGSYEQYF
TRBJ1-2,TRBV7-8,CASSSRYHRDRGSGGYTF
TRBJ1-4,TRBV2,CASNEPGRGNEKLFF
TRBJ1-2,TRBV3-1/TRBV3-2,CASSQPSGVRYTF
TRBJ1-1,TRBV7-8,CASSPRRAENTEAFF
TRBJ2-1,TRBV10-3,CATGPTSGSSYNEQFF
TRBJ1-5,TRBV18,CASSPTGTAGRQPQHF
TRBJ1-5,TRBV15,CATSRDWDGLGVQPQHF
TRBJ1-4,TRBV6-5,CASSRTENEKLFF
TRBJ2-1,TRBV18,CASSPRQGADEQFF
TRBJ1-3,TRBV3-1/TRBV3-2,CASSQDSSRRNTIYF
TRBJ1-6,TRBV4-3,CASSQEGLQVGYSLLHF
TRBJ1-1,TRBV6-5,CASRSNLMNTEAFF